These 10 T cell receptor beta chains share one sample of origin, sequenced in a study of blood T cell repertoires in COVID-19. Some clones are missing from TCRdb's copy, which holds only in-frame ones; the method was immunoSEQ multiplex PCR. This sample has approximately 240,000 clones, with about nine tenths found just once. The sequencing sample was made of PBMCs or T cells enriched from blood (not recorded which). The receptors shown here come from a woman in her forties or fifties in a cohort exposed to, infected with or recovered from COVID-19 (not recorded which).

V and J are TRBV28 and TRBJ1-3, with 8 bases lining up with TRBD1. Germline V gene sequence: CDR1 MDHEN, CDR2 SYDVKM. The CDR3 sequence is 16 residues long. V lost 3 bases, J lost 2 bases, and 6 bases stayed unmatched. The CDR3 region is CASSFLGQGAGNTIYF. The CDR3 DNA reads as TGTGCCAGCAGTTTCCTCGGACAGGGCGCTGGAAACACCATATATTTT. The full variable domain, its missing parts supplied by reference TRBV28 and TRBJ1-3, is DVKVTQSSRYLVKRTGEKVFLECVQDMDHENMFWYRQDPGLGLRLIYFSYDVKMKEKGDIPEGYSVSREKKERFSLILESASTNQTSMYLCASSFLGQGAGNTIYFGEGSWLTVV.

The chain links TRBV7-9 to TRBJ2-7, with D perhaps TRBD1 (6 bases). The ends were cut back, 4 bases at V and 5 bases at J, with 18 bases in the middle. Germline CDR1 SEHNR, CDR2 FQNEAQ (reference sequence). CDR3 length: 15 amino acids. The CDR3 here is CASSSLLRDKDEQYF. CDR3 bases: TGTGCCAGCAGCTCCCTACTCCGGGACAAAGACGAGCAGTACTTC.

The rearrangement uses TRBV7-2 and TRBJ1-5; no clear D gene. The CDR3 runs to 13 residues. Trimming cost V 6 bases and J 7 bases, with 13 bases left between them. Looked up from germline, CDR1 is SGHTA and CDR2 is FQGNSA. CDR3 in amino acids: CASSWRTSQPQHF. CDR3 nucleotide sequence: TGTGCCAGCAGTTGGAGGACGAGCCAGCCCCAGCATTTT.

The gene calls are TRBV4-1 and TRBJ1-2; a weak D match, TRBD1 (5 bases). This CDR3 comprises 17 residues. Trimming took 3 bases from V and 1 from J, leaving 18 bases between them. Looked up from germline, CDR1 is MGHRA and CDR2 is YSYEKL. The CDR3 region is CASSQRERQLVNYGYTF. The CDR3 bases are TGCGCCAGCAGCCAGAGAGAACGACAGCTAGTTAACTATGGCTACACCTTC.

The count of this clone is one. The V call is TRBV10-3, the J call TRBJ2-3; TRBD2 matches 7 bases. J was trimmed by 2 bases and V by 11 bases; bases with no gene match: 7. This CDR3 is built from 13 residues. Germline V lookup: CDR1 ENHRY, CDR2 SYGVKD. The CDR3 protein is CAFREGPTDTQYF. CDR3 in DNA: TGTGCCTTTAGGGAGGGACCCACAGATACGCAGTATTTT.

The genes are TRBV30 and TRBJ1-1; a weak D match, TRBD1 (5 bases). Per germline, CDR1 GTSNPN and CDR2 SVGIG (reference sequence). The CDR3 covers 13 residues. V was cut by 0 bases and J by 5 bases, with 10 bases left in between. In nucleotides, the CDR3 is TGTGCCTGGAGTGTACGCGCAGGGACTGAAGCTTTCTTT. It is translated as CAWSVRAGTEAFF.

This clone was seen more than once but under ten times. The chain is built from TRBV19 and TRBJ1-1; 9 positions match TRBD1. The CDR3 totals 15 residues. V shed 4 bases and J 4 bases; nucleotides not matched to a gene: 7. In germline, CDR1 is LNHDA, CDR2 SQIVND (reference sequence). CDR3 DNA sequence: TGTGCCAGTAGTAATCGGGTGACAGGGGGCACTGAAGCTTTCTTT. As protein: CASSNRVTGGTEAFF.

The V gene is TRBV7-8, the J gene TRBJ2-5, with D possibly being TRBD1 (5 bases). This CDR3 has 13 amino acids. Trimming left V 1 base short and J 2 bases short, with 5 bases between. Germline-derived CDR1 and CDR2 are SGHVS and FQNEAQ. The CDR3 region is CASSLGQQETQYF. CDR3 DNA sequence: TGTGCCAGCAGCTTAGGACAGCAAGAGACCCAGTACTTC.

In nucleotides, the CDR3 is TGCAGCGTCGGACAGGGCTACAATCAGCCCCAGCATTTT. It encodes CSVGQGYNQPQHF. The chain couples TRBV29-1 to TRBJ1-5; TRBD1 aligns across 8 bases. Germline CDR1 reads SQVTM; CDR2 reads ANQGSEA. V lost 6 bases, J lost 3 bases, and 4 bases stayed unmatched. The CDR3 extends over 13 amino acids.

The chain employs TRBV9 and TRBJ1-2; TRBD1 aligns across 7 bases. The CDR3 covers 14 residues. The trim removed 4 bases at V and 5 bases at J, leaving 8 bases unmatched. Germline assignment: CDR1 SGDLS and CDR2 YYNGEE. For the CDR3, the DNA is TGTGCCAGCAGCAGGAGGGACAGATTGTATGGCTACACCTTC. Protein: CASSRRDRLYGYTF.